A single sample gave rise to the 30 T cell receptor beta chains below, sequenced in a study of OX40 agonist ivuxolimab in advanced cancers. This table comes from immunoSEQ multiplex PCR, and its TCRdb copy is limited to in-frame clones, with some not included. The sample lists 85,000 to 100,000 clones; over 85% were seen once. Sequencing was performed on CD4+ or CD8+ T cells sorted from blood, taken in a trial of the OX40 agonist ivuxolimab. These receptors were obtained from an adult with an advanced solid tumor such as melanoma, head and neck, liver or kidney cancer.

CDR3 nucleotide sequence: TGTGCCAGCAGCCGACAGGGGAACTATGGCTACACCTTC. The encoded protein is CASSRQGNYGYTF. The chain links TRBV7-2 to TRBJ1-2; TRBD1 matches 8 bases. This CDR3 spans 13 amino acids. V shed 5 bases and J 2 bases; nucleotides not matched to a gene: 1. Germline assignment: CDR1 SGHTA and CDR2 FQGNSA.

The chain has TRBV20-1 and TRBJ1-2; perhaps TRBD1 as D (5 bases). Trimming took off 4 bases at V and 10 bases at J, with 10 bases between the two ends. The CDR3 consists of 10 residues. CDR1 is DFQATT, CDR2 SNEGSKA, per germline (reference sequence). The chain's CDR3 is CSATGEDYTF. CDR3 nucleotide sequence: TGCAGTGCTACGGGGGAAGACTACACCTTC.

The chain has TRBV20-1 and TRBJ2-5; D gene uncertain. V was cut by 7 bases and J by 5 bases, with 11 bases left in between. This CDR3 is 11 amino acids long. Germline V CDR1 and CDR2: DFQATT, SNEGSKA (reference sequence). DNA for the CDR3: TGCAGTGTGCCGACATGGGAGACCCAGTACTTC. It encodes CSVPTWETQYF.

V gene TRBV28 combines with J gene TRBJ2-1; 7 bases match TRBD2. Germline V gives CDR1 MDHEN, CDR2 SYDVKM. Trimming at V came to 3 bases and at J to 0 bases, leaving 5 bases not matched to a gene. The CDR3 contains 16 residues. DNA for the CDR3: TGTGCCAGCAGTTTTACGCAGCGGGGCTCCTACAATGAGCAGTTCTTC. Its translation is CASSFTQRGSYNEQFF.

This chain links TRBV10-1 with TRBJ2-1, with 7 positions matching TRBD1. The V and J ends lost 0 bases and 5 bases, in that order; junction bases with no gene match: 1. Germline CDR1 reads WNHNN; CDR2 reads SYGVQD (reference sequence). There are 14 residues in the CDR3. As DNA, the CDR3 is TGCGCCAGCAGTGAGTCTGGACAGGACAATGAGCAGTTCTTC. It codes for CASSESGQDNEQFF.

This chain uses TRBV27 with TRBJ2-6; D unclear. Germline V gives CDR1 MNHEY, CDR2 SMNVEV (reference sequence). This CDR3 has 14 amino acids. Trimming shortened V by 7 bases and J by 0 bases, and 7 bases separated the two germline ends. In DNA, the CDR3 is TGTGCCAGCACCGGATACTCTGGGGCCAACGTCCTGACTTTC. This encodes CASTGYSGANVLTF. The variable domain in full, with the rest retrieved from reference TRBV27 and TRBJ2-6, is EAQVTQNPRYLITVTGKKLTVTCSQNMNHEYMSWYRQDPGLGLRQIYYSMNVEVTDKGDVPEGYKVSRKEKRNFPLILESPSPNQTSLYFCASTGYSGANVLTFGAGSRLTVL.

This rearrangement joins TRBV19 to TRBJ1-5; no clear D gene. The germline V gene encodes CDR1 LNHDA and CDR2 SQIVND (reference sequence). V was trimmed by 5 bases and J by 3 bases, leaving 11 bases between them. CDR3 length: 14 amino acids. The CDR3 loop is CASSPLDTNQPQHF. In DNA, the CDR3 is TGTGCCAGTAGTCCGCTCGACACCAATCAGCCCCAGCATTTT.

This chain joins TRBV5-6 and TRBJ1-1; possible D gene TRBD1, 6 bases. Germline-derived CDR1 and CDR2 are SGHDT and YYEEEE. CDR3 length: 17 residues. V dropped 2 bases and J dropped 3 bases, with 20 bases sitting between them. In DNA, the CDR3 is TGTGCCAGCAGCTTTACCGGGACAAGGGGAGGAGACACTGAAGCTTTCTTT. Translated, it gives CASSFTGTRGGDTEAFF. The variable domain in full, with the rest retrieved from reference TRBV5-6 and TRBJ1-1, is DAGVTQSPTHLIKTRGQQVTLRCSPKSGHDTVSWYQQALGQGPQFIFQYYEEEERQRGNFPDRFSGHQFPNYSSELNVNALLLGDSALYLCASSFTGTRGGDTEAFFGQGTRLTVV.

The rearrangement uses TRBV7-8 and TRBJ2-7; 13 nucleotides match TRBD2. Germline CDR1 and CDR2: SGHVS and FQNEAQ. V lost 3 bases and J lost 7; bases outside the gene matches: 6. There are 15 residues in the CDR3. The CDR3 loop is CASSFGTSGTGEQYF. The CDR3 bases are TGTGCCAGCAGCTTTGGGACTAGCGGGACGGGGGAGCAGTACTTC.

The chain has TRBV11-2 and TRBJ2-5, with 7 positions matching TRBD2. Germline-derived CDR1 and CDR2 are SGHAT and FQNNGV. V lost 1 base to trimming and J lost 9 bases; unmatched junction nucleotides: 11. The CDR3 totals 15 residues. The CDR3 region is CASSLAGGNLVAQYF. The CDR3 nucleotides read TGTGCCAGCAGCTTAGCCGGGGGGAACTTAGTGGCCCAGTACTTC.

The V call is TRBV5-4, the J call TRBJ2-5; 8 nucleotides line up with TRBD2. Germline loops: CDR1 SGHNT, CDR2 YYREEE (reference sequence). The CDR3 contains 14 residues. V lost 2 bases to trimming and J lost 7 bases; unmatched junction nucleotides: 7. The CDR3 reads CASSLSGLVGTQYF. Written as DNA, the CDR3 is TGTGCCAGCAGCTTATCGGGACTAGTTGGGACCCAGTACTTC.

J is TRBJ1-5 and V is TRBV28, with D hard to call. The ends were cut back, 0 bases at V and 0 bases at J, with 9 bases in the middle. Germline V CDR1 and CDR2: MDHEN, SYDVKM. There are 16 residues in the CDR3. This CDR3 reads CASSLWADYSNQPQHF. The DNA of the CDR3 is TGTGCCAGCAGTTTATGGGCAGATTATAGCAATCAGCCCCAGCATTTT.

The rearrangement links TRBV18 to TRBJ2-3, with a weak D call TRBD1 (5 bases). Germline CDR1 is KGHSH and CDR2 is LQKENI. The CDR3 sequence is 16 residues long. Trimming left V 2 bases short and J 3 bases short, with 15 bases between. CDR3 loop: CASSPGWAGITDTQYF. CDR3 DNA sequence: TGTGCCAGCTCACCAGGGTGGGCAGGGATAACAGATACGCAGTATTTT.

The rearrangement joins TRBV19 to TRBJ1-2, with 7 bases aligning to TRBD1. Germline values: CDR1 LNHDA, CDR2 SQIVND (reference sequence). V lost 3 bases to trimming and J lost 7 bases; unmatched junction nucleotides: 8. CDR3 length: 14 residues. The chain's CDR3 is CASSILRDSTGYTF. DNA of the CDR3: TGTGCCAGTAGTATCCTCCGGGACAGTACTGGCTACACCTTC.

The rearrangement links TRBV7-2 to TRBJ1-4, with D unresolved. V was cut by 5 bases and J by 0 bases, with 10 bases left in between. Germline V gene sequence: CDR1 SGHTA, CDR2 FQGNSA. This CDR3 has 15 amino acids. The CDR3 bases are TGTGCCAGCAGCGTCCAGCGTGCAACTAATGAAAAACTGTTTTTT. Translation gives CASSVQRATNEKLFF.

This chain links TRBV5-6 with TRBJ1-2; D is unclear. Germline loops: CDR1 SGHDT, CDR2 YYEEEE. The CDR3 is 11 residues long. Trimming took 4 bases from V and 8 from J, leaving 9 bases between them. The DNA of the CDR3 is TGTGCCAGCAGCAGGTGGGAAGGCTACACCTTC. Its translation is CASSRWEGYTF.

The CDR3 coding sequence is TGTGCCAGCAGCGCACAGCGTAACTATGGCTACACCTTC. Amino acids: CASSAQRNYGYTF. V gene TRBV28 combines with J gene TRBJ1-2; no reliable D call. The V end lost 6 bases, the J end lost 1 base, and 9 bases lay between the germline ends. Germline V gene data show CDR1 as MDHEN and CDR2 as SYDVKM. The CDR3 sequence is 13 residues long.

The chain carries TRBV4-2 and TRBJ1-2; D call uncertain. V lost 3 bases to trimming and J lost 0 bases, with 8 bases between them. There are 14 residues in the CDR3. From germline, CDR1 is LGHNA and CDR2 YNFKEQ. The CDR3: CASSQSDPNYGYTF. DNA of the CDR3: TGTGCCAGCAGCCAGTCCGACCCTAACTATGGCTACACCTTC.

V and J are TRBV6-1 and TRBJ2-1, with 8 bases that match TRBD1. Germline CDR1 MNHNS, CDR2 SASEGT. V was clipped by 6 bases and J by 4 bases; unmatched bases: 5. CDR3 length equals 14 residues. This CDR3 is CASSRQGIYNEQFF. DNA for the CDR3: TGTGCCAGCAGCCGACAGGGGATTTACAATGAGCAGTTCTTC.

The rearrangement joins TRBV4-1 to TRBJ2-2; D remains ambiguous. Between the trimmed V and J ends, which lost 3 bases and 5 bases, there was a span of 10 bases. This CDR3 has 14 amino acids. Germline CDR1 and CDR2: MGHRA and YSYEKL. The CDR3 region has the DNA TGCGCCAGCAGCCACCAGTGGGGTACCGGGGAGCTGTTTTTT. Amino acid sequence: CASSHQWGTGELFF.

This clone showed up just a few times. The chain carries TRBV14 and TRBJ2-7, with D possibly matching TRBD2 (7 bases). Trimming stripped 4 bases from V and 3 bases from J, with 10 bases between. CDR1 is SGHDN and CDR2 is FVKESK in the germline V gene. This CDR3 contains 13 residues. CDR3 nucleotides: TGTGCCAGCAGCCCGGGGGGCGGCTACGAGCAGTACTTC. Protein product: CASSPGGGYEQYF.

This chain uses TRBV6-5 with TRBJ2-3; 11 nucleotides match TRBD2. The CDR3 extends over 16 amino acids. V trimming: 2 bases; J trimming: 8 bases; junction bases outside the gene matches: 9. From germline, CDR1 is MNHEY and CDR2 SVGAGI. The CDR3: CASSYGVAGGLGTQYF. Written as DNA, the CDR3 is TGTGCCAGCAGTTACGGGGTAGCGGGGGGGCTTGGTACGCAGTATTTT.

This clone was seen just once. The chain is built from TRBV12-1 and TRBJ2-3; TRBD2 reflects the table's D call only, with no check against the DNA. TRBV12-1 corresponds to a pseudogene. CDR3 length: 18 residues. For the CDR3, the DNA is TGTGCCAGCAGCTTTGAATTCCGACTAGCGGGGGTCACAGATACGCAGTATTTT. This gives the protein CASSFEFRLAGVTDTQYF.

The table lists this clone with a count of one. The gene calls are TRBV10-2 and TRBJ1-2; 7 bases map to TRBD1. CDR3 length: 12 amino acids. With 9 bases clipped from V and 0 bases from J, the junction kept 1 base outside the gene matches. Germline CDR1 WSHSY, CDR2 SAAADI. CDR3 region: CARGTANYGYTF. DNA for the CDR3: TGCGCCAGAGGGACAGCTAACTATGGCTACACCTTC.

The chain combines TRBV5-6 with TRBJ1-2; 10 nucleotides line up with TRBD1. Per germline, CDR1 SGHDT and CDR2 YYEEEE. The J segment lost 5 bases and the V segment lost 4 bases, leaving 2 bases of the junction unmatched. The CDR3 runs 13 residues. CDR3 protein: CASSRTGGYGYTF. The CDR3 DNA is TGTGCCAGCAGCCGGACAGGGGGATATGGCTACACCTTC. Drawing the rest from reference TRBV5-6 and TRBJ1-2, the complete variable domain is DAGVTQSPTHLIKTRGQQVTLRCSPKSGHDTVSWYQQALGQGPQFIFQYYEEEERQRGNFPDRFSGHQFPNYSSELNVNALLLGDSALYLCASSRTGGYGYTFGSGTRLTVV.

The chain couples TRBV7-2 to TRBJ2-1, with D perhaps TRBD1 (8 bases). The CDR3 contains 19 residues. Per germline, CDR1 SGHTA and CDR2 FQGNSA. V was clipped by 6 bases and J by 3 bases, with 27 bases between them. CDR3 sequence: CASRFHLVRGRGIYNEQFF. The CDR3 DNA follows: TGTGCCAGCAGGTTCCACTTAGTCAGGGGGCGGGGGATCTACAATGAGCAGTTCTTC.

The chain combines TRBV19 with TRBJ1-5; weak D call: TRBD1 (5 bases). Trimming left V 3 bases short and J 0 bases short, with 9 bases between. Germline CDR1 reads LNHDA; CDR2 reads SQIVND (reference sequence). This CDR3 is built from 15 residues. This chain's CDR3 is CASSMAGASNQPQHF. CDR3 coding DNA: TGTGCCAGTAGTATGGCCGGGGCTAGCAATCAGCCCCAGCATTTT.

V usage is TRBV5-5 and J usage is TRBJ1-2; 11 positions match TRBD1. CDR1 and CDR2 (germline): SGHKS, YYEKEE (reference sequence). The length of the CDR3 is 16 residues. V shed 4 bases, J shed 5 bases, and the junction held 10 bases outside the gene matches. The CDR3 DNA follows: TGTGCCAGCAGCACAGCCGGGACAGGGGGTGGATATGGCTACACCTTC. Translating gives CASSTAGTGGGYGYTF.

The rearrangement links TRBV7-9 to TRBJ1-4, with D perhaps TRBD1 (5 bases). Trimming took off 5 bases at V and 2 bases at J, with 9 bases between the two ends. Germline CDR1 SEHNR, CDR2 FQNEAQ (reference sequence). The CDR3 is made up of 14 amino acids. The CDR3 loop reads CASSPGVTNEKLFF. CDR3 DNA: TGTGCCAGCAGCCCGGGGGTGACTAATGAAAAACTGTTTTTT.

The chain links TRBV9 to TRBJ1-2; D ambiguous. The V end lost 2 bases, the J end lost 6 bases, and 17 bases lay between the germline ends. The CDR3 extends over 15 amino acids. CDR1 and CDR2 (germline): SGDLS, YYNGEE. The DNA for the CDR3 is TGTGCCAGCAGCGTCCTAAGCCCGGACGGGGATGGCTACACCTTC. Translated: CASSVLSPDGDGYTF.